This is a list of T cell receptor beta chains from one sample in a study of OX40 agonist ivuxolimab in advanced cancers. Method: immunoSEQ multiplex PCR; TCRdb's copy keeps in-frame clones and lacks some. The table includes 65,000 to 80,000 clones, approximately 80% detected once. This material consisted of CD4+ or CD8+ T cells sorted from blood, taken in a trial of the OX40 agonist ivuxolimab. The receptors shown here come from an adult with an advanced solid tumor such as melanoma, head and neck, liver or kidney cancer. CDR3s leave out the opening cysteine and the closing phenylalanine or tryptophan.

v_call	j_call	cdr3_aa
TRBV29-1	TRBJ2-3	SVVPGSDTQY
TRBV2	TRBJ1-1	ASRGPNTEAF
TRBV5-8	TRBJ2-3	ASSFPDITDTQY
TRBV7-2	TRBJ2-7	ASSGGNSYEQY
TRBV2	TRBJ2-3	ASSGGSTDTQY
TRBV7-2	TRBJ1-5	ASSNERQGARQPQH
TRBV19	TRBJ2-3	ASSWGGYTQY
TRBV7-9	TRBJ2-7	ASSLFGEQY
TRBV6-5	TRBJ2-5	ASRLVPGGETQY
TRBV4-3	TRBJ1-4	ASSQETGRGEKLF
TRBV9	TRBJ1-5	ASSVGTGDQPQH
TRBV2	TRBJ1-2	ASTVPGQGKNYGYT
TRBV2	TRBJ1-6	ASKETVYNSPLH
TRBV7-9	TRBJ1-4	ARGGLWGNEKLF
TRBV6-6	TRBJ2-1	ASSYPHYNEQF
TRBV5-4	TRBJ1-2	ASSLRQGTDYGYT
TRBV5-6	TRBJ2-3	ASSPQGQDTQY
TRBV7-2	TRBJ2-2	ASSPLPNTGELF
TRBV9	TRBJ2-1	ASSLLSGGNPEQF
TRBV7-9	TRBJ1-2	ASTPPGGDYGYT
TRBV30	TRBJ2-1	AWSVTTTYNEQF
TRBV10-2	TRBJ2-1	ASRAFPEQF
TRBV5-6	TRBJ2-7	ASSPVRARYEQY
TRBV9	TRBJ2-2	ASSPTGAGGGYDNTGELF
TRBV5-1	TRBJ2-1	ASSLGNIYNEQF
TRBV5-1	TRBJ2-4	ASSPQGTAAKNIQY
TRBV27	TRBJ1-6	ASSLEERSPLH
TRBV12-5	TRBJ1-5	ASGGLSNQPQH
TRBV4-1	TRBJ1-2	ASSQDFTIGGQGYGYT
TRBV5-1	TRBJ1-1	ASSSTGSDTEAF
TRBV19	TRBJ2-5	ASSRAGTGAWETQY
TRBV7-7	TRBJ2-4	ASSLGQGNIQY
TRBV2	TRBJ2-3	ASSEDRVYTDTQY
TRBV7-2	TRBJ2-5	ASSPWTEETQY
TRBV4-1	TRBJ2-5	ASSQLTNRGSGGQETQY
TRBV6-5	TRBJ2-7	ASSSMTSGDDYEQY
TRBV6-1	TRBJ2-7	ASSEWGQEGYEQY
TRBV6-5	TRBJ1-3	ASSSRDSPNTIY
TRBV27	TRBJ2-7	ASSTAWGFAYEQY
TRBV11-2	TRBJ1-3	ATSNGAGNTIY
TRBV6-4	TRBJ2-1	ASSAGTGGNNEQF
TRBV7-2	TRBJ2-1	ASREGRSSYNEQF
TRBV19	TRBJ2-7	ASSIGSGSYEQY
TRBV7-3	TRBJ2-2	ASSPGQLTGELF
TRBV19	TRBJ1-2	ASSIGRGYT
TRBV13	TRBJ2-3	ASSLGLLSTDTQY
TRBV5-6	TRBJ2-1	ASSLTRLPYNEQF